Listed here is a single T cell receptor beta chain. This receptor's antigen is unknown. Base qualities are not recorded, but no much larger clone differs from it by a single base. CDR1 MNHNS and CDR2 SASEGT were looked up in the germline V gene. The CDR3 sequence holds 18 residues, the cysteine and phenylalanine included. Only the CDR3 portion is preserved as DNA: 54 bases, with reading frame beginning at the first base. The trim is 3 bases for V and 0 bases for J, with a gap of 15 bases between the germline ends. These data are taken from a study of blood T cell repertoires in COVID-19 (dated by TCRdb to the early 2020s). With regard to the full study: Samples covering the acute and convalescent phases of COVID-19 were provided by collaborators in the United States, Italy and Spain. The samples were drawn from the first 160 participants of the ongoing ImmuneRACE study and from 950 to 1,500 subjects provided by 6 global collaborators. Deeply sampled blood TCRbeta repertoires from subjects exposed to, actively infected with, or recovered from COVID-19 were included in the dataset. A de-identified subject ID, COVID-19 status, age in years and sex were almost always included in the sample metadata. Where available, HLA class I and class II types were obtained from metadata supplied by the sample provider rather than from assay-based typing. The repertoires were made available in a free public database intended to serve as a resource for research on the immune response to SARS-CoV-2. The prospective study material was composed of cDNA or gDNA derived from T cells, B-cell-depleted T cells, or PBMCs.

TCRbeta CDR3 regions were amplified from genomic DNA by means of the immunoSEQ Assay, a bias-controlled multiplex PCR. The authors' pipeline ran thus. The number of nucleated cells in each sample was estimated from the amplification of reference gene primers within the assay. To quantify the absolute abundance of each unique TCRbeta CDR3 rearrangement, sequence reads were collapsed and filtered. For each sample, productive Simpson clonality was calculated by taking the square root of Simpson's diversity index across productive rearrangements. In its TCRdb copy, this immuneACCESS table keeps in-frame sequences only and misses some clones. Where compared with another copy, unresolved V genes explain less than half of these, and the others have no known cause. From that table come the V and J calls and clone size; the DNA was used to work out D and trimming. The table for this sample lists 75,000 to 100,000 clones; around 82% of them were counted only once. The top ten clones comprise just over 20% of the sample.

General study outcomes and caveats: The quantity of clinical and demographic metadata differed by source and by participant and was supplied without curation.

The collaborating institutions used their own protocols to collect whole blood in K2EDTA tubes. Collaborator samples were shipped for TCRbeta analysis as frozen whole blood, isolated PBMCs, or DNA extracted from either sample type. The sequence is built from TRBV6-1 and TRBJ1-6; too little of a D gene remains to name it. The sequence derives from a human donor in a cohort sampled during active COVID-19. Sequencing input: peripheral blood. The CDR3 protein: CASSESWRPSSYNSPLHF. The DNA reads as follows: TGTGCCAGCAGTGAGTCCTGGCGGCCGAGCTCCTATAATTCACCCCTCCACTTT.